This T cell receptor (beta chain) originates from a study of identical twins. Study-wide findings and caveats: The same donors were not followed; conclusions instead depended on cross-sectional statistical analysis. Zero-insertion analyses could be partly confounded by invariant MAIT and iNKT cells.

Healthy Caucasians provided all donations. Each CDR3 protein gets one entry after TCRdb re-called the 5' RACE reads with MiXCR. This sample yields more than 600,000 distinct CDR3 sequences, of which roughly 18% are seen a single time; under 15% belongs to the top ten. The CDR3 is 13 amino acids. V gave up 4 bases and J gave up 0 bases, with 8 bases separating them. Germline CDR1 reads SQVTM; CDR2 reads ANQGSEA. As to this clonotype: What it recognizes is unknown.

These data also featured in a second study, about T cells expressing NK-cell markers.

The rearrangement uses TRBV29-1 and TRBJ2-3; D unresolved. Sequenced: PBMCs. The origin of this receptor is a woman aged 18-30 years in good health. CDR3 bases: TGCAGCGTTGCTCCTACTAGCACAGATACGCAGTATTTT. It is translated as CSVAPTSTDTQYF.